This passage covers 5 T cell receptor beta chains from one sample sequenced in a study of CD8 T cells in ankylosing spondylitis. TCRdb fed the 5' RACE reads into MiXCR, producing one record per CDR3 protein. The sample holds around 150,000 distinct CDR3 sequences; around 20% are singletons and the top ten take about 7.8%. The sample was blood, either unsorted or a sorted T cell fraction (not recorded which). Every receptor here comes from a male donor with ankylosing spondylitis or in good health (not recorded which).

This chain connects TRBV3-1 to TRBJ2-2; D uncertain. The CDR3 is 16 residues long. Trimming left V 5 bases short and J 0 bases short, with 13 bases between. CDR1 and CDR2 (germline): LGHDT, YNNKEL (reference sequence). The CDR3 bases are TGTGCCAGCAGCAATCACAAGTTCGCGAACACCGGGGAGCTGTTTTTT. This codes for CASSNHKFANTGELFF.

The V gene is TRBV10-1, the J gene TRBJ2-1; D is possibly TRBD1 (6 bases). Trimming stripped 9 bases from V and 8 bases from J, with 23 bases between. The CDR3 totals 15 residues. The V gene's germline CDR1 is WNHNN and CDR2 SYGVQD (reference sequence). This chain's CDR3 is CASATGTTGLDEQFF. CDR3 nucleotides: TGCGCCAGTGCTACGGGGACAACGGGGTTGGATGAGCAGTTCTTC.

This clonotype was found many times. The DNA of the CDR3 is TGCGCCAGCAGCTCCACTAACCTGGCAAATCGAAATGAGCAGTTCTTC. Protein: CASSSTNLANRNEQFF. The chain combines TRBV5-1 with TRBJ2-1; D remains unclear. In germline, CDR1 is SGHRS, CDR2 YFSETQ. Trimming removed 3 bases at V and 7 bases at J, with 20 bases between. The CDR3 length is 16 residues.

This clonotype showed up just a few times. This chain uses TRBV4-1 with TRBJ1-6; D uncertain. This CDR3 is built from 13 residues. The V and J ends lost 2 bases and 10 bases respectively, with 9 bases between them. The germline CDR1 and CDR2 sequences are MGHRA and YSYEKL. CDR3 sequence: CASSQRRESPLHF. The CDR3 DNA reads TGCGCCAGCAGCCAACGGAGGGAGTCACCCCTCCACTTT.

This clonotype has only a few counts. The DNA for the CDR3 is TGTGCCAGCAGCACAACCGGGACAGCAGAAGCTTTCTTT. It codes for CASSTTGTAEAFF. The rearrangement uses TRBV7-3 and TRBJ1-1, with TRBD1 matching over 7 bases. The CDR3 has 13 residues. Trimming at V came to 5 bases and at J to 8 bases, leaving 8 bases not matched to a gene. The germline CDR1 and CDR2 sequences are SGHTA and FQGTGA. The full variable domain, its missing parts supplied by reference TRBV7-3 and TRBJ1-1, is GAGVSQTPSNKVTEKGKYVELRCDPISGHTALYWYRQSLGQGPEFLIYFQGTGAADDSGLPNDRFFAVRPEGSVSTLKIQRTERGDSAVYLCASSTTGTAEAFFGQGTRLTVV.